A selection of T cell receptor beta chains follows, all from one sample in a study of OX40 agonist ivuxolimab in advanced cancers. Profiled with immunoSEQ multiplex PCR; TCRdb holds only in-frame clones, not every one. The sample yields 65,000 to 95,000 clones, about 92% seen once. This material consisted of CD4+ or CD8+ T cells sorted from blood, taken in a trial of the OX40 agonist ivuxolimab. These receptors originate from an adult with an advanced solid tumor such as melanoma, head and neck, liver or kidney cancer. CDR3s include the opening cysteine and the closing phenylalanine or tryptophan.

TRBJ2-7,TRBV7-2,CASSPRGGEQYF
TRBJ2-5,TRBV5-4,CASSPTGTQETQYF
TRBJ1-1,TRBV9,CASSAQSRTGREKAFF
TRBJ2-2,TRBV6-4,CASSSGERELFF
.,TRBV7-2,CASSSGREYEQYF
TRBJ2-1,TRBV15,CATSPRGGQGRDEQFF
TRBJ1-2,TRBV12-5,CASGLGGRDFQGGYTF
TRBJ2-4,TRBV10-3,CAISETGFRAKNIQYF
TRBJ1-1,TRBV7-9,CASSRQGAGTEAFF
TRBJ2-3,TRBV20-1,CSASTDTQYF
TRBJ1-2,TRBV7-2,CASSQAVGGSYGYTF
TRBJ1-4,TRBV7-9,CASSRGVHGNEKLFF
TRBJ2-1,TRBV19,CASSRPGPARFF
TRBJ2-5,TRBV5-1,CASSPSEETQYF
TRBJ2-2,TRBV13,CASSQRGRGTRFDLDTGELFF
TRBJ1-2,TRBV28,CASSSAVRGYTF
TRBJ2-3,TRBV11-3,CASSTRGAAQADTQYF
TRBJ2-6,TRBV18,CASSPLGGSEAGANVLTF
TRBJ2-1,TRBV7-9,CASSAPGGRLLNEQFF
TRBJ1-2,TRBV7-2,CASSFVNYGYTF
TRBJ2-1,TRBV30,CAWSRGSNEQFF
TRBJ2-3,TRBV28,CASSSRADTQYF
TRBJ2-7,TRBV5-6,CASSRRTGPAYEQYF